Only one count was recorded for the clone carrying this T cell receptor (beta chain). No antigen is known for it. Per germline, CDR1 MGHRA and CDR2 YSYEKL. V lost 3 bases and J lost 4, with 10 bases in between. This CDR3 comprises 13 residues. This entry is derived from a study of shared clonotypes between healthy human individuals. Assay: immunoSEQ multiplex PCR; the TCRdb copy retains only in-frame clones and omits some. The sample holds about 2.1 million clones, 90% to 95% seen once. The study, taken as a whole, reports: Clonotypes not shared had lower generation probabilities than those common to all four donors. Estimated richness values were generally larger in naive subsets than in memory subsets.

Naive CD8 cells lacked CD45RO, underwent positive selection for CCR7 and left out terminally differentiated effector memory CD45RA+ cells. Sequenced material: naive CD8+ T cells from PBMCs. This TCR came from a man aged 18 to 30 in good health. Some clones in this sample may be carry-over from other donors' samples. The chain carries TRBV4-1 and TRBJ2-7; D may be TRBD2 (5 bases). In DNA form, the CDR3 reads TGCGCCAGCAGCCATATTCGGGATTACGAGCAGTACTTC. This sequence encodes CASSHIRDYEQYF.